Given below is one TCR beta chain in context. The sample carries other DNA sequences with the same CDR3. The sample belongs to a study of radiotherapy plus CTLA-4 blockade in lung cancer. V was shortened by 2 bases and J by 5 bases, with 7 bases between the two germline ends. Germline assignment: CDR1 SGHRS and CDR2 YFSETQ. The CDR3 length is 13 residues. Method: immunoSEQ multiplex PCR; TCRdb's copy keeps in-frame clones and lacks some. This sample has roughly 88,000 clones; roughly 80% occur once, and the top ten carry 0.75% to 0.85%. V gene TRBV5-1 combines with J gene TRBJ2-2; possible D gene TRBD2, 5 bases. This receptor was taken from a human donor with non-small cell lung cancer who had stable disease on radiotherapy plus ipilimumab. Sequencing used peripheral blood, obtained from a patient treated with radiotherapy plus ipilimumab. CDR3 bases: TGCGCCAGCAGCTTAGGAGGAACCGGGGAGCTGTTTTTT. Translation: CASSLGGTGELFF.